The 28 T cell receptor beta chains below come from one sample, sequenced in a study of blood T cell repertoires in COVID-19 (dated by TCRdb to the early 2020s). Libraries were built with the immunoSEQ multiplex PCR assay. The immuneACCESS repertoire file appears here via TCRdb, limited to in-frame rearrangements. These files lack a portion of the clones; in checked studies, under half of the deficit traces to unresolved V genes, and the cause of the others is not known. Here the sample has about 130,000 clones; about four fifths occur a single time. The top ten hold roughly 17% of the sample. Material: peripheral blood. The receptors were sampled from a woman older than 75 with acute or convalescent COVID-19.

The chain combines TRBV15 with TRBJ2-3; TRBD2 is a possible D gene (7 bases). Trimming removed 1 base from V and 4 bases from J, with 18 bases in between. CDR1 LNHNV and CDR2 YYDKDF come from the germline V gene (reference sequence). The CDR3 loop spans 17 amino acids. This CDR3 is CATSRGRRGGVADTQYF. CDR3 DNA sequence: TGTGCCACCAGCAGAGGCAGGAGGGGGGGAGTCGCAGATACGCAGTATTTT.

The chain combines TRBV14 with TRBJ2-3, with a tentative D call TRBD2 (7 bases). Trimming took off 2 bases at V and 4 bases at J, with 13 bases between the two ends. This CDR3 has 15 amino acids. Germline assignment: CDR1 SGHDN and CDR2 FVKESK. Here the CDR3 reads CASSQWGGPSDTQYF. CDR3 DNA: TGTGCCAGCAGCCAATGGGGGGGGCCGTCAGATACGCAGTATTTT.

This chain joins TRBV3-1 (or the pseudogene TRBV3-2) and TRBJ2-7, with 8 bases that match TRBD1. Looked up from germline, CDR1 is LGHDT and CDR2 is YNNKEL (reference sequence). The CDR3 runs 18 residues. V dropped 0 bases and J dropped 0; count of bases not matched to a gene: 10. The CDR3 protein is CASSQDFGQGQTSYEQYF. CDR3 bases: TGTGCCAGCAGCCAAGATTTTGGACAGGGACAGACCTCCTACGAGCAGTACTTC.

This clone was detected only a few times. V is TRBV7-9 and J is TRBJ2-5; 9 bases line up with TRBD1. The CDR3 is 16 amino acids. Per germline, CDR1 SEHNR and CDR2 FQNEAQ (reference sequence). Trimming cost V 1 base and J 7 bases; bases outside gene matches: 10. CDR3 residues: CASSLGETGGARTQYF. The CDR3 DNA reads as TGTGCCAGCAGCTTAGGGGAAACAGGGGGCGCCCGGACCCAGTACTTC.

The chain's CDR3 is CASSPAPTSTDTQYF. The CDR3 DNA reads as TGTGCCAGCAGCCCCGCCCCGACTAGCACAGATACGCAGTATTTT. This rearrangement joins TRBV7-2 to TRBJ2-3; no firm D call. The CDR3 runs to 15 residues. With 5 bases removed from V and 0 bases from J, the gap between germline ends came to 12 bases. In germline, CDR1 is SGHTA, CDR2 FQGNSA.

CDR3 sequence reads: CASSSRQVANTGELFF. The DNA of the CDR3 is TGTGCCAGCAGCTCCAGACAGGTTGCGAACACCGGGGAGCTGTTTTTT. The chain employs TRBV7-2 and TRBJ2-2; possible D gene TRBD1, 6 bases. Germline CDR1 is SGHTA and CDR2 is FQGNSA. V shed 4 bases and J shed 0 bases, with 12 bases lying between them. CDR3 length equals 16 residues.

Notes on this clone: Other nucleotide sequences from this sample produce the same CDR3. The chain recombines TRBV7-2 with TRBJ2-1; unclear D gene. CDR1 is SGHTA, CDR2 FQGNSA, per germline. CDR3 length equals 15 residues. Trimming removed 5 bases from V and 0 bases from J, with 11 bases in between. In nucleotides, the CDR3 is TGTGCCAGCAGCCTGGCAGCAGGCTCCTACAATGAGCAGTTCTTC. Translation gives CASSLAAGSYNEQFF.

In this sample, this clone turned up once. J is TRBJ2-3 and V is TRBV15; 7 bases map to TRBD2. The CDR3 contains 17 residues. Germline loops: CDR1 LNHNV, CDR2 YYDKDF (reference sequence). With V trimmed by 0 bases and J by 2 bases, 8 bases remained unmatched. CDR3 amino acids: CATSRDRAAGVTDTQYF. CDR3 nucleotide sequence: TGTGCCACCAGCAGAGATAGGGCGGCGGGAGTCACAGATACGCAGTATTTT.

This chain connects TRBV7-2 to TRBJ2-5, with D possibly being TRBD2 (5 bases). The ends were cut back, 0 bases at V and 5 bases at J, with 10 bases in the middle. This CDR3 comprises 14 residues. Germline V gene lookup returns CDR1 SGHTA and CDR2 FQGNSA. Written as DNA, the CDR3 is TGTGCCAGCAGCTTAGCCGGGTCGGGGGAGACCCAGTACTTC. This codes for CASSLAGSGETQYF.

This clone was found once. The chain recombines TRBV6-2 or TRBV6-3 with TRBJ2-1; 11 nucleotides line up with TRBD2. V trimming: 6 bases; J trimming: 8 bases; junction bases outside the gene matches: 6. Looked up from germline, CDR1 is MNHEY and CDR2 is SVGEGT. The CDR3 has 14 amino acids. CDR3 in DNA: TGTGCCAGCAGCCTAAGACTAGCGGGATATGAGCAGTTCTTC. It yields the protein CASSLRLAGYEQFF.

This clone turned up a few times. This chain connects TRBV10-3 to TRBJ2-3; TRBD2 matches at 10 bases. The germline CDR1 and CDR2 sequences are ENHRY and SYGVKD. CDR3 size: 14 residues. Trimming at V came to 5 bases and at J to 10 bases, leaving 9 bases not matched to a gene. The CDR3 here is CAISPNPTSGAQYF. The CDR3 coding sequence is TGTGCCATCAGTCCAAACCCTACTAGCGGGGCGCAGTATTTT.

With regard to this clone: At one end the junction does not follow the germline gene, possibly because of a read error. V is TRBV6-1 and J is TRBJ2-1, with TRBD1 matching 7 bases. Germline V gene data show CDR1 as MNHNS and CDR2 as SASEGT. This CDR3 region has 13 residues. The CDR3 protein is CASGEGAYNEQFF. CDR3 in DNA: TGTGCCAGCGGTGAGGGGGCATACAATGAGCAGTTCTTC.

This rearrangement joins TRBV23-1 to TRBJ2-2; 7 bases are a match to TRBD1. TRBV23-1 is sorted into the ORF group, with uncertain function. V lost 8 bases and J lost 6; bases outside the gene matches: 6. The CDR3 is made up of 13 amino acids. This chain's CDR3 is CASGRQGAGELFF. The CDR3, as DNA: TGCGCCAGCGGTCGGCAGGGGGCCGGGGAGCTGTTTTTT.

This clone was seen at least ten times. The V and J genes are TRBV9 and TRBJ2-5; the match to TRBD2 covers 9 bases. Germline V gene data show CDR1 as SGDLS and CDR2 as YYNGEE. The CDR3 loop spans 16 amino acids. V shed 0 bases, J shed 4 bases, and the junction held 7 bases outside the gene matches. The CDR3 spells CASSVGMAGGRETQYF. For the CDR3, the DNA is TGTGCCAGCAGCGTAGGGATGGCGGGGGGGCGAGAGACCCAGTACTTC.

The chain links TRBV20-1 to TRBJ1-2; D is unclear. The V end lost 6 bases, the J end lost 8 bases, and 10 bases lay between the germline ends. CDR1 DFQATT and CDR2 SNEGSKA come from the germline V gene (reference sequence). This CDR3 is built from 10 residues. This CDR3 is CSAGEVGYTF. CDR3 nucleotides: TGCAGTGCCGGAGAGGTGGGCTACACCTTC.

DNA for the CDR3: TGCGCCAGCAGCCAAGATCCAGGGAAAACCCTCCACTTT. This encodes CASSQDPGKTLHF. The chain is built from TRBV4-3 and TRBJ1-6; tentatively, D is TRBD1 (5 bases). Trimming removed 0 bases at V and 14 bases at J, with 11 bases between. This CDR3 is built from 13 residues. Germline assignment: CDR1 LGHNA and CDR2 YSLEER.

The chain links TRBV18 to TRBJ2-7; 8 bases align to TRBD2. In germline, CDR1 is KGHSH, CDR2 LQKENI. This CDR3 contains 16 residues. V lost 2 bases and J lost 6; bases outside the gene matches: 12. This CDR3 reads CASSPIGLAREGEQYF. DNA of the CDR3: TGTGCCAGCTCACCAATAGGACTAGCCCGAGAGGGCGAGCAGTACTTC.

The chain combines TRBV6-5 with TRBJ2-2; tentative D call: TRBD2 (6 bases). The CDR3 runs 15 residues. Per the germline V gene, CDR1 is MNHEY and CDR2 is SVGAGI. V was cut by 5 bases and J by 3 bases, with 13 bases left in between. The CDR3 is CASSMTSPDTGELFF. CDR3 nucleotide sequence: TGTGCCAGCAGTATGACTAGTCCTGACACCGGGGAGCTGTTTTTT.

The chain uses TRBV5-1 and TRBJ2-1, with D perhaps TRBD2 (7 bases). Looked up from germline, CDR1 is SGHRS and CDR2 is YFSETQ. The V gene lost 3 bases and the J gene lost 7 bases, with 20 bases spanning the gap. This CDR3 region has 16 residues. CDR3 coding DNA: TGCGCCAGCAGCTGGGGGGCCGGCGGGAGTGAGAATGAGCAGTTCTTC. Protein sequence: CASSWGAGGSENEQFF.

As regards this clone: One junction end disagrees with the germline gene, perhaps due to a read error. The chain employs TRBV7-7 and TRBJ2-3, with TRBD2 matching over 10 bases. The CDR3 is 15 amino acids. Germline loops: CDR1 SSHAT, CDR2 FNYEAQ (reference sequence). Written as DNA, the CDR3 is TGTGCTAGCAGCCAGAGCGGGGGGGCCATAGATACGCAGTATTTT. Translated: CASSQSGGAIDTQYF. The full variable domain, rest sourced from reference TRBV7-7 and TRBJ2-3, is GAGVSQSPRYKVTKRGQDVTLRCDPISSHATLYWYQQALGQGPEFLTYFNYEAQPDKSGLPSDRFSAERPEGSISTLTIQRTEQRDSAMYRCASSQSGGAIDTQYFGPGTRLTVL.

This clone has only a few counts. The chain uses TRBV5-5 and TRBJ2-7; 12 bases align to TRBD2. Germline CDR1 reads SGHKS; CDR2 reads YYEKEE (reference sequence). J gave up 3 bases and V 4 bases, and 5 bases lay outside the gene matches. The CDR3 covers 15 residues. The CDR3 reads CASSRTSGEFYEQYF. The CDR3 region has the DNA TGTGCCAGCAGCAGGACTAGCGGGGAGTTCTACGAGCAGTACTTC.

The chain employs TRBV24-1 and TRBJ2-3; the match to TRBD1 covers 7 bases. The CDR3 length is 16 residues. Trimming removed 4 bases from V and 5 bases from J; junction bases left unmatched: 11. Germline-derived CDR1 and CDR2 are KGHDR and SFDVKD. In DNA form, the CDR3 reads TGTGCCACCAGTGACCCCCAGACAGGGATTGGAGATACGCAGTATTTT. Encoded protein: CATSDPQTGIGDTQYF.

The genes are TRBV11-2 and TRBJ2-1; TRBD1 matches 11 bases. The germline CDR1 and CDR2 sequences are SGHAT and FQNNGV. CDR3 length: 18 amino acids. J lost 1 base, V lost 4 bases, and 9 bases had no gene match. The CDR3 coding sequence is TGTGCCAGCAGCTCCCGATCGGACAGGGGGCGTTCCTACAATGAGCAGTTCTTC. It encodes CASSSRSDRGRSYNEQFF.

The CDR3 nucleotides are TGTGCCAGCAGCTCGCGCCGACTCAATGGGAACACCGGGGAGCTGTTTTTT. Translating it yields CASSSRRLNGNTGELFF. The V gene is TRBV7-9, the J gene TRBJ2-2; no clear D. V lost 4 bases and J lost 1, with 16 bases in between. Germline lookup yields CDR1 SEHNR and CDR2 FQNEAQ (reference sequence). This CDR3 comprises 17 residues.

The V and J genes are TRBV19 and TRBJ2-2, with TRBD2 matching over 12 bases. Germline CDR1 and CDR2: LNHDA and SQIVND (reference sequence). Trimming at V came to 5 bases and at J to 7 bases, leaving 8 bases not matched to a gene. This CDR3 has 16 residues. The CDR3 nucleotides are TGTGCCAGTAGTCAGAGACTAGCGGGAGTCGGCGGGGAGCTGTTTTTT. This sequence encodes CASSQRLAGVGGELFF.

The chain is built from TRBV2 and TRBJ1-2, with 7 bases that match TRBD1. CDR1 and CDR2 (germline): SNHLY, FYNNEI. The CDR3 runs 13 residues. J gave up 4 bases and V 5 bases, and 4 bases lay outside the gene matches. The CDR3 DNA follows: TGTGCCAGCAGTCGGGACAGTATCTATGGCTACACCTTC. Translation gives CASSRDSIYGYTF.

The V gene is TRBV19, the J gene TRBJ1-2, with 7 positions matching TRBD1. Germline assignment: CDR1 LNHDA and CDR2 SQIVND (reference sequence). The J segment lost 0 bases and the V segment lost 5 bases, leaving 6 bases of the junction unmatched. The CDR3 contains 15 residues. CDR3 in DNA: TGTGCCAGTAGTGGGGCCGGGACAGCTAACTATGGCTACACCTTC. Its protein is CASSGAGTANYGYTF.

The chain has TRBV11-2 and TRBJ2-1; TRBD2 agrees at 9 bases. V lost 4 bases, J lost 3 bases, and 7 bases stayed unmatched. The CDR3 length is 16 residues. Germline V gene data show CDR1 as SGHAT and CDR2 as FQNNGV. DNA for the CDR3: TGTGCCAGCAGCTCTTTGCTAGCGGGGCGCTACAATGAGCAGTTCTTC. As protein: CASSSLLAGRYNEQFF.